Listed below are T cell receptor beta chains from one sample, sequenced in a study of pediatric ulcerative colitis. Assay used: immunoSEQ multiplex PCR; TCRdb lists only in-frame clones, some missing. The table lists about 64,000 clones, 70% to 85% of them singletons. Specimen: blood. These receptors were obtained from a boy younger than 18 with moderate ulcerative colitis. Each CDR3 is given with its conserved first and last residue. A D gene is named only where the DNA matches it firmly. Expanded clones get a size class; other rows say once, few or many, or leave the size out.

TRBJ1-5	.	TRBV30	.	TGTGCCGGGTCGTTGGGTCGCAATCAGCCCCAGCATTTT	CAGSLGRNQPQHF
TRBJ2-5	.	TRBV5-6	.	TGTGCCAGCAGCTCCCGTGCCGTACAAGAGACCCAGTACTTC	CASSSRAVQETQYF
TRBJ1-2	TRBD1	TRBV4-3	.	TGCGCCAGCAGCCAAGATGGGACAGGGGTTTGGGGCTACACCTTC	CASSQDGTGVWGYTF
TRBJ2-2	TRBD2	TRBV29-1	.	TGCAGCGTTGAAGTGGGCGGGAGAGGAACCGGGGAGCTGTTTTTT	CSVEVGGRGTGELFF
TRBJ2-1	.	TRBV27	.	TGTGCCAGCAGTACAGCCCTTACGAGCTCCTACAATGAGCAGTTCTTC	CASSTALTSSYNEQFF
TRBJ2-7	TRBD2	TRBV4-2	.	TGTGCCAGCAGCCCGACTAGCGGCATCCACGAGCAGTACTTC	CASSPTSGIHEQYF
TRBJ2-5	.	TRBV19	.	TGTGCCAGTAGTACGGTAGAGACCCAGTACTTC	CASSTVETQYF
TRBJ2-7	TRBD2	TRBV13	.	TGTGCCAGCAGCCTAGCGGGGGGGCAGTACTTC	CASSLAGGQYF
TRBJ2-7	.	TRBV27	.	TGTGCCAGCAGTTGGGGGTTCGAGCAGTACTTC	CASSWGFEQYF
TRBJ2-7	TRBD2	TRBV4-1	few	TGCGCCAGCAGCCCCTATAGCGGGAGAACCTACGAGCAGTACTTC	CASSPYSGRTYEQYF
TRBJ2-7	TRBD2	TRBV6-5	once	TGTGCCAGCAGTGAGACTAGCGGGAGAACCGAGCAGTACTTC	CASSETSGRTEQYF
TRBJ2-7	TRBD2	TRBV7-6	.	TGTGCCAGCAGCTTAGCGGCGGGAGGGCCCGGCGAGCAGTACTTC	CASSLAAGGPGEQYF
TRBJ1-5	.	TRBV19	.	TGTGCCAGTAGTATACGCGGGGGAGCCTATAGCAATCAGCCCCAGCATTTT	CASSIRGGAYSNQPQHF
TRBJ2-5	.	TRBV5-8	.	TGTGCCAGCAGGCGAGCGGAGACCCAGTACTTC	CASRRAETQYF
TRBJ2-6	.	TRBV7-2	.	TGTGCCAGCAGCTTAGCTTTGAGCTCTGGGGCCAACGTCCTGACTTTC	CASSLALSSGANVLTF
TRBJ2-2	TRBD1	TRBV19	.	TGTGCCAGTAGTCCAGGGACAGGGTCCGGGGAGCTGTTTTTT	CASSPGTGSGELFF
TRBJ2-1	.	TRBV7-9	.	TGTGCCAGCAGCCCCCTGCGGGGTATCGGGTCCTACAATGAGCAGTTCTTC	CASSPLRGIGSYNEQFF
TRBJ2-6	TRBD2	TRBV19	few	TGTGCCAGTACCTCGGGACTAGCGGGTTCCTCTGGGGCCAACGTCCTGACTTTC	CASTSGLAGSSGANVLTF
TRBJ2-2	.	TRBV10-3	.	TGTGCCATCAGTGGAAGTTGGGGGACGAACACCGGGGAGCTGTTTTTT	CAISGSWGTNTGELFF
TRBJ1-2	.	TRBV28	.	TGTGCCAGCAGCACGAGCTCGGGAAACTATGGCTACACCTTC	CASSTSSGNYGYTF
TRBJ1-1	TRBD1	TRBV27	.	TGTGCCAGCAGTCCTTCCGGACAGGGTATGAACACTGAAGCTTTCTTT	CASSPSGQGMNTEAFF
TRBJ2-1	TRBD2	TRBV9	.	TGTGCCAGCAGCGCCCATGGGGGACTAGCGGGAGCGATAAACTACAATGAGCAGTTCTTC	CASSAHGGLAGAINYNEQFF
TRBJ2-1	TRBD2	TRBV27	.	TGTGCCAGCCAACGGGGAGGGGTGGAGTTCTTC	CASQRGGVEFF
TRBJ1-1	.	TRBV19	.	TGTGCCAGTAGTCCCTCGACAGGCGGGGTGAACACTGAAGCTTTCTTT	CASSPSTGGVNTEAFF
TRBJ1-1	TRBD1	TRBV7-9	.	TGTGCCAGCAGCCCCCGGGGACAGGGCATGAACACTGAAGCTTTCTTT	CASSPRGQGMNTEAFF
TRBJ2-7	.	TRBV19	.	TGTGCCAGTAGTATACGGAACGAGCAGTACTTC	CASSIRNEQYF
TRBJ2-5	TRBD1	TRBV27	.	TGTGCCAGCAGTTTTTTCGGGACAGTCCAAGAGACCCAGTACTTC	CASSFFGTVQETQYF
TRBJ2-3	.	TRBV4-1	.	TGCGCCAGCAGCCAAGATGAGAGGCCGAAAAACACAGATACGCAGTATTTT	CASSQDERPKNTDTQYF
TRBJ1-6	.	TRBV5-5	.	TGTGCCAGCAGCTTGGCAGAGGGGTACCAAAGTAATTCACCCCTCCACTTT	CASSLAEGYQSNSPLHF
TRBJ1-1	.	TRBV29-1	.	TGCAGCGTTCCACAGCTCACTGAAGCTTTCTTT	CSVPQLTEAFF
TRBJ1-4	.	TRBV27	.	TGTGCCAGCAGTCCCCCCACAGTGGGGCGAGGCAATGAAAAACTGTTTTTT	CASSPPTVGRGNEKLFF
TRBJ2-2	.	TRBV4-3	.	TGCGCCAGCAGCCAAGACTGGGGGAACACCGGGGAGCTGTTTTTT	CASSQDWGNTGELFF
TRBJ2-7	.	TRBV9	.	TGTGCCAGCAGCGGAGGTCCTGAGGGCGGCGAGCAGTACTTC	CASSGGPEGGEQYF
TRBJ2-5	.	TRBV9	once	TGTGCCAGCAGCGTAGGACATATTCAAGAGACCCAGTACTTC	CASSVGHIQETQYF
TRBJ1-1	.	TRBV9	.	TGTGCCAGCAGCGTAGGGACACTCGCCACTGAAGCTTTCTTT	CASSVGTLATEAFF
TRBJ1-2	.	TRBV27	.	TGTGCCAGCAGTTGGGCCGGGAGACTATCCTATGGCTACACCTTC	CASSWAGRLSYGYTF
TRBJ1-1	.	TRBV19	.	TGTGCCAGTAGCCAAAAGGGGGCTGAAGCTTTCTTT	CASSQKGAEAFF
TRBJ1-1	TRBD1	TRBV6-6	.	TGTGCCAGCAGTCTAAGCAGGGGGATGAACACTGAAGCTTTCTTT	CASSLSRGMNTEAFF
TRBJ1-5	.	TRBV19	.	TGTGCCAGTAGCCGCGCAACTCAGGGCAATCAGCCCCAGCATTTT	CASSRATQGNQPQHF
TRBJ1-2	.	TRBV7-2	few	TGTGCCAGCAGCTCATCACTCGGGCCCGATGTGAACTATGGCTACACCTTC	CASSSSLGPDVNYGYTF
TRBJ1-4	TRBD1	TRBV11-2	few	TGTGCCAGCAGCTCGGGACAGGGGCATGAAAAACTGTTTTTT	CASSSGQGHEKLFF
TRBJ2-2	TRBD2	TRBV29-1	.	TGCAGCGTGGCCAGCGGGAGTAGGTCCGGGGAGCTGTTTTTT	CSVASGSRSGELFF
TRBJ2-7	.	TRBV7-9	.	TGTGCCAGCAGCTTAGGGCAGATTTCCCCCTACGAGCAGTACTTC	CASSLGQISPYEQYF
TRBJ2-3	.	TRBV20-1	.	TGCAGTGCTAGGAGGGGAGATACGCAGTATTTT	CSARRGDTQYF
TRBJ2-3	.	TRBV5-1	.	TGCGCCAGCAGCCTACAGGACGGCAACACAGATACGCAGTATTTT	CASSLQDGNTDTQYF
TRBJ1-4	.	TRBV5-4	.	TGTGCCAGCACCAGGACAGCTTCTAATGAAAAACTGTTTTTT	CASTRTASNEKLFF
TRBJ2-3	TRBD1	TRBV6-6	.	TGTGCCAGCAGTTACGACAGGGTGCAAGATACGCAGTATTTT	CASSYDRVQDTQYF
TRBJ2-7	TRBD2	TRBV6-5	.	TGTGCCAGCAGTTACGCCGCGGGAGTAACCGCCGAGCAGTACTTC	CASSYAAGVTAEQYF